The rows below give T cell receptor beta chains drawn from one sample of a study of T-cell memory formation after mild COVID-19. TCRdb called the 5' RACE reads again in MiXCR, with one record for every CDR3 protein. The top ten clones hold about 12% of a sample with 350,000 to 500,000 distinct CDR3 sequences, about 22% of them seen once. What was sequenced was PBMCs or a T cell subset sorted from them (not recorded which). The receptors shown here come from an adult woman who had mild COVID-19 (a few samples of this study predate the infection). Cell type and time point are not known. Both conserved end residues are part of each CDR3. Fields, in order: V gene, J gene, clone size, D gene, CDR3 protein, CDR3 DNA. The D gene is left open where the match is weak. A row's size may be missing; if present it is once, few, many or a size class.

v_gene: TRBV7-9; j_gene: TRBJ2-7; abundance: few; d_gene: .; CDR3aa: CASSLGRDREQYF; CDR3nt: TGTGCCAGCAGCTTAGGAAGGGACCGCGAGCAGTACTTC
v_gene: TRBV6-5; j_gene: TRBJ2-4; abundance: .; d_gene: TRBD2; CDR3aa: CASSKTGGRRNIQYF; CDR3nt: TGTGCCAGCAGCAAGACGGGGGGGCGTAGAAACATTCAGTACTTC
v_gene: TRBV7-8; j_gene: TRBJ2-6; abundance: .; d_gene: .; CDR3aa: CASSLVLGSGANVLTF; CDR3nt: TGTGCCAGCAGCTTAGTGTTGGGGTCTGGGGCCAACGTCCTGACTTTC
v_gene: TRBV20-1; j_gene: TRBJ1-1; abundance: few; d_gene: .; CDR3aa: CSAILYTEAFF; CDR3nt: TGCAGTGCTATTTTGTACACTGAAGCTTTCTTT
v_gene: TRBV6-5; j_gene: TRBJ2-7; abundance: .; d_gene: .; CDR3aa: CASSYSRARGVREQYF; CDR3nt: TGTGCCAGCAGTTACTCTAGGGCCAGGGGGGTTCGCGAGCAGTACTTC
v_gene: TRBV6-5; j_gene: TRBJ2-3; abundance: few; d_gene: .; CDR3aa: CASSPPGGITDTQYF; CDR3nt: TGTGCCAGCAGCCCCCCTGGGGGAATCACAGATACGCAGTATTTT
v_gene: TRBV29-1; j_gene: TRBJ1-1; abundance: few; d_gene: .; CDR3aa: CSVERWGQGSTEAFF; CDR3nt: TGCAGCGTTGAACGTTGGGGGCAGGGAAGCACTGAAGCTTTCTTT
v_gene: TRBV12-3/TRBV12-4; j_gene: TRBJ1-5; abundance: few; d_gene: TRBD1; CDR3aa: CASSLAGQGNQPQHF; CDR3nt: TGTGCCAGCAGTTTAGCGGGACAGGGCAATCAGCCCCAGCATTTT
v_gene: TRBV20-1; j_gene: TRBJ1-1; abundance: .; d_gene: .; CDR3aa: CSAKGLEAFF; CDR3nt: TGCAGTGCTAAGGGATTGGAAGCTTTCTTT
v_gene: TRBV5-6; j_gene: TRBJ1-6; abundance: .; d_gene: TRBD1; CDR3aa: CASSIDRGSPLHF; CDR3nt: TGTGCCAGCAGCATCGACAGGGGTTCACCCCTCCACTTT
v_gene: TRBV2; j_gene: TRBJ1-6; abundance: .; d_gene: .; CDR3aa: CASSWKTGSSYNSPLHF; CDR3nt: TGTGCCAGCAGTTGGAAGACGGGGAGCTCCTATAATTCACCCCTCCACTTT
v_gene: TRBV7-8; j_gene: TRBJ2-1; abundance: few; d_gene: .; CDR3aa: CAGSLGRNNEQFF; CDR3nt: TGTGCCGGCAGCTTAGGACGGAACAATGAGCAGTTCTTC
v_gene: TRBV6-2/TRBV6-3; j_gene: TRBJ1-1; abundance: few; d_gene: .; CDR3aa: CASSYPDTSPGHTEAFF; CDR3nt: TGTGCCAGCAGTTACCCGGACACCTCTCCTGGACACACTGAAGCTTTCTTT
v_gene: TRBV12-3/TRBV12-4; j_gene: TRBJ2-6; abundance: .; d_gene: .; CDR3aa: CASSPNTGANVLTF; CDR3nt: TGTGCCAGCAGTCCGAACACTGGGGCCAACGTCCTGACTTTC
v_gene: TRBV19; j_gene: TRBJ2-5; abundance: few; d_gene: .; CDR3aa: CASSEMLQETQYF; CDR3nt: TGTGCCAGTAGTGAAATGCTACAAGAGACCCAGTACTTC